This T cell receptor (beta chain) was observed in a study of cytomegalovirus exposure and HLA in healthy donors. Points from the study as a whole: The classifier reportedly diagnosed cytomegalovirus status with high specificity and sensitivity. The study designated about 160 TCR beta chains cytomegalovirus-associated.

The length of the CDR3 is 17 residues. Vbeta (60) and Jbeta (13) primers were used in the PCR. Produced via immunoSEQ multiplex PCR; TCRdb's table is partial and in-frame only. The sample consists of some 120,000 clones, over 60% of them appearing once. On this clone: The antigen remains undetermined.

The source is a woman aged 40 to 49 in good health and CMV-seropositive. The specimen sequenced was PBMCs. The V gene is TRBV21-1, the J gene TRBJ1-3; TRBD1, the D gene given by the table, was not confirmed from the DNA. TRBV21-1 is given as a pseudogene. DNA of the CDR3: TGTGCCAGCAGTCAGGGCGGCAGGGGGCTCCCTGGAAACACCATATATTTT. Its protein is CASSQGGRGLPGNTIYF.